The present T cell receptor beta chain was sequenced within a study of shared clonotypes between healthy human individuals. Overall study: Two women and a few men aged 18 to 49 served as donors. CD4 naive and memory got three plates each, CD8 naive two, CD8 memory one.

The trim removed 7 bases at V and 4 bases at J, leaving 11 bases unmatched. The CDR3 totals 15 residues. The germline CDR1 and CDR2 sequences are SGHRS and YFSETQ. TCRdb keeps only in-frame clones here, not all; method: immunoSEQ multiplex PCR. This table has about 2.3 million clones, 85% to 95% appearing once. The V and J genes are TRBV5-1 and TRBJ2-1, with 7 bases aligning to TRBD1. Sample: naive CD4+ T cells from PBMCs. Subset in this sample: CD45RA+ positively selected. The receptor comes from a man between 18 and 35 years old in good health. Some clones in this sample may be carry-over from other donors' samples. CDR3 coding DNA: TGCGCCAGCTCCCACCGGGACAGCCAATACAATGAGCAGTTCTTC. Protein product: CASSHRDSQYNEQFF.